These 10 T cell receptor beta chains were all obtained from the same sample, sequenced in a study of shared clonotypes between healthy human individuals. This table comes from immunoSEQ multiplex PCR, and its TCRdb copy is limited to in-frame clones, with some not included. The sample lists 2 million to 2.5 million clones, about 95% occurring once. Terminally differentiated effector memory CD45RA+ cells were left out of the naive CD8 fraction, which was CD45RO-negative and positively selected for CCR7. The sequencing sample was made of naive CD8+ T cells sorted from blood. These receptors were collected from a man aged 18-30 years in good health.

This clone was recorded only once. The genes are TRBV7-2 and TRBJ2-3, with 7 bases aligning to TRBD2. With V trimmed by 5 bases and J by 1 base, 18 bases remained unmatched. CDR1 is SGHTA and CDR2 is FQGNSA in the germline V gene. The CDR3 extends over 19 amino acids. CDR3 region: CASSPKLASWEGGTDTQYF. The CDR3 region has the DNA TGTGCCAGCAGCCCCAAACTAGCGTCCTGGGAGGGCGGCACAGATACGCAGTATTTT.

The chain has TRBV27 and TRBJ2-7; 7 bases line up with TRBD1. The germline CDR1 and CDR2 sequences are MNHEY and SMNVEV (reference sequence). The J segment lost 1 base and the V segment lost 3 bases, leaving 9 bases of the junction unmatched. This CDR3 contains 16 residues. CDR3 DNA: TGTGCCAGCAGTTTTCAGGTTAGGGACAGATCCTACGAGCAGTACTTC. It encodes CASSFQVRDRSYEQYF.

The J gene is TRBJ2-7, the V gene TRBV7-4; 7 bases align to TRBD2. The CDR3 loop spans 16 amino acids. J lost 2 bases, V lost 3 bases, and 10 bases had no gene match. Per the germline V gene, CDR1 is SGHVT and CDR2 is SQSDAQ. CDR3 sequence reads: CASSFVPGGTTYEQYF. The DNA of the CDR3 is TGTGCCAGCAGCTTCGTACCGGGAGGTACTACCTACGAGCAGTACTTC.

This rearrangement joins TRBV7-9 to TRBJ1-4; D uncertain. Looked up from germline, CDR1 is SEHNR and CDR2 is FQNEAQ (reference sequence). The CDR3 consists of 13 residues. V lost 11 bases to trimming and J lost 5 bases, with 15 bases between them. The CDR3 protein is CASTGLPNEKLFF. In DNA, the CDR3 is TGTGCCTCCACCGGGTTACCAAATGAAAAACTGTTTTTT.

The CDR3: CASSLLPATSGYNEQFF. CDR3 nucleotide sequence: TGCGCCAGCAGCCTCCTGCCGGCCACTAGCGGCTACAATGAGCAGTTCTTC. The V and J genes are TRBV4-1 and TRBJ2-1, with 8 bases aligning to TRBD2. V gave up 4 bases and J gave up 3 bases; unmatched junction bases: 11. CDR1 and CDR2 (germline): MGHRA, YSYEKL. This CDR3 comprises 17 residues.

The chain is built from TRBV7-9 and TRBJ2-7; D ambiguous. CDR1 and CDR2 from the germline V gene are SEHNR and FQNEAQ (reference sequence). This CDR3 has 13 residues. Between the trimmed V and J ends, which lost 6 bases and 5 bases, there was a span of 14 bases. DNA of the CDR3: TGTGCCAGCAGGACGCTGGGGTCCGACGAGCAGTACTTC. It yields the protein CASRTLGSDEQYF.

The gene calls are TRBV6-1 and TRBJ1-3; unclear D gene. Germline V CDR1 and CDR2: MNHNS, SASEGT. Trimming took off 1 base at V and 0 bases at J, with 7 bases between the two ends. CDR3 length: 15 residues. CDR3 residues: CASSEDPGSGNTIYF. The CDR3 region has the DNA TGTGCCAGCAGTGAAGACCCTGGCTCTGGAAACACCATATATTTT.

With respect to this clone: Other nucleotide sequences in the sample specify the same CDR3. The rearrangement links TRBV6-1 to TRBJ2-7, with 7 bases fitting TRBD1. Germline V gives CDR1 MNHNS, CDR2 SASEGT. The CDR3 loop spans 13 amino acids. The ends lost 7 bases at V and 4 bases at J; junction bases unmatched: 7. CDR3 sequence reads: CASNNRGSYEQYF. For the CDR3, the DNA is TGTGCCAGCAACAACAGGGGTTCGTACGAGCAGTACTTC.

As concerns this clone: Other DNA sequences in this specimen translate into the identical CDR3. The chain is built from TRBV6-5 and TRBJ2-7; D may be TRBD1 (6 bases). CDR3 size: 13 residues. Per the germline V gene, CDR1 is MNHEY and CDR2 is SVGAGI. V was trimmed by 5 bases and J by 3 bases, leaving 11 bases between them. Here the CDR3 reads CASSPRGIYEQYF. The CDR3 nucleotides read TGTGCCAGCAGTCCCAGGGGAATCTACGAGCAGTACTTC.

The chain recombines TRBV6-5 with TRBJ1-1, with D maybe TRBD1 (5 bases). The CDR3 runs 14 residues. Germline V gene data show CDR1 as MNHEY and CDR2 as SVGAGI. V shed 2 bases and J shed 3 bases, with 10 bases lying between them. The CDR3 sequence is CASSYVEGYTEAFF. The CDR3 coding sequence is TGTGCCAGCAGTTACGTGGAGGGGTACACTGAAGCTTTCTTT.